This T cell receptor (beta chain) was obtained from a study of regulatory T cells in long-lasting Graves disease. In this sample, this clonotype turned up many times. The antigen remains undetermined. Through Arm-PCR of CDR3 regions and iRepertoire HTBI primers, TCR beta libraries were built. TCRdb reprocessed the multiplex PCR reads with MiXCR, giving one entry per CDR3 protein. The table records around 250,000 distinct CDR3 sequences, roughly 18% of them present only once. Time point specified: newly diagnosed GD, antithyroid drugs for less than 3 months. The TCR library was made from RNA extracted from PBMCs. Broader study findings: With a small sample size, accuracy may have been reduced. New patients shared fewer public clonotypes (about 1,000) than persistent patients did (about 3,000).

The origin of this receptor is a female donor with Graves disease. Material: peripheral blood mononuclear cells (PBMCs), obtained at new diagnosis, from a patient treated with antithyroid drugs.

The CDR3 DNA reads TGTGCCAGCAGCTTAGCGGGGACAGGGGGTGATACGCAGTATTTT. It specifies CASSLAGTGGDTQYF. This chain connects TRBV7-9 to TRBJ2-3; 11 nucleotides agree with TRBD1. The length of the CDR3 is 15 residues. Germline lookup yields CDR1 SEHNR and CDR2 FQNEAQ (reference sequence). The ends lost 0 bases at V and 6 bases at J; junction bases unmatched: 2.